This TCR beta chain originates from a study of T cells after posttransplantation cyclophosphamide. Data came from immunoSEQ multiplex PCR; TCRdb stores just in-frame clones and leaves some out. Sampling found 42,000 or so clones, none seen once. This clone has a count of ten or more. Its antigen is unidentified. This related bone marrow graft donor gave peripheral blood on the day of marrow donation. Germline loops: CDR1 SGHVS, CDR2 FQNEAQ. V dropped 4 bases and J dropped 4 bases, with 11 bases sitting between them. The CDR3 consists of 14 residues. Study conclusions and caveats: Donor-recipient repertoire similarity was low at 1-2 months, rising over year one. Skin or GI-infiltrating T cells shared few TRB sequences with blood. TRB clonality was highly associated with recipient CMV seropositivity and reactivation.

This TCR derives from a woman in her fifties or sixties in good health and a related stem cell transplant donor. Specimen: PBMCs. The chain recombines TRBV7-8 with TRBJ2-1; D perhaps matches TRBD1 (5 bases). This CDR3 is CASSSPNRYNEQFF. The CDR3 bases are TGTGCCAGCAGCTCCCCTAACAGGTACAATGAGCAGTTCTTC. The whole variable domain, remainder taken from reference TRBV7-8 and TRBJ2-1, is GAGVSQSPRYKVAKRGQDVALRCDPISGHVSLFWYQQALGQGPEFLTYFQNEAQLDKSGLPSDRFFAERPEGSVSTLKIQRTQQEDSAVYLCASSSPNRYNEQFFGPGTRLTVL.